These T cell receptor beta chains were read from a single sample in a study of cytomegalovirus exposure and HLA in healthy donors. Data came from immunoSEQ multiplex PCR; TCRdb stores just in-frame clones and leaves some out. This table holds about 120,000 clones, about 8% found once. Source material: PBMCs. These receptors were taken from a woman between 40 and 50 years old in good health and CMV-seropositive. Each CDR3 is given with its conserved first and last residue. The order of the fields is CDR3 protein, CDR3 DNA, D gene, J gene, V gene, clone size. The D gene is left open where the match is weak. Clone size is not always given. Where it is, it says once, few, many or a class for expanded clones.

CASSLSLTASSGANVLTF	TGTGCCAGCAGCTTATCTCTGACAGCAAGCTCTGGGGCCAACGTCCTGACTTTC	-	TRBJ2-6	TRBV7-3	few
CASSFRQDQETQYF	TGTGCCAGCAGCTTCCGACAGGATCAAGAGACCCAGTACTTC	-	TRBJ2-5	TRBV9	-
CASSYSQGWDTQYF	TGTGCCAGCAGCTACTCCCAGGGCTGGGATACGCAGTATTTT	-	TRBJ2-3	TRBV7-8	-
CASSLARLGGGVGGYTF	TGTGCCAGCAGCTTAGCCCGCTTAGGGGGGGGAGTGGGAGGCTACACCTTC	-	TRBJ1-2	TRBV7-8	few
CASSGRTGANYGYTF	TGTGCCAGCAGCGGACGGACAGGAGCTAACTATGGCTACACCTTC	TRBD1	TRBJ1-2	TRBV5-5	-
CASTHGGTEAFF	TGTGCCAGCACCCACGGGGGGACTGAAGCTTTCTTT	-	TRBJ1-1	TRBV28	-
CASSDSPGGTDTQYF	TGTGCCAGCAGTGACTCGCCAGGGGGCACAGATACGCAGTATTTT	-	TRBJ2-3	TRBV6-4	many
CASSISDRGHEQYF	TGTGCCAGTAGTATTTCGGACAGGGGCCACGAGCAGTACTTC	TRBD1	TRBJ2-7	TRBV19	-
CASSRPGGGTTEAFF	TGTGCCAGTAGCCGCCCCGGCGGAGGGACCACTGAAGCTTTCTTT	-	TRBJ1-1	TRBV19	few
CSAWTGANYGHTF	TGCAGCGCCTGGACAGGGGCTAACTATGGCCACACCTTC	TRBD1	TRBJ1-2	TRBV29-1	-
CASSSGYGYTF	TGTGCCAGCAGCAGCGGCTATGGCTACACCTTC	-	TRBJ1-2	TRBV9	few
CASSLGDRGGTNEKLFF	TGTGCCAGCAGCTTGGGGGACAGGGGAGGAACTAATGAAAAACTGTTTTTT	TRBD1	TRBJ1-4	TRBV5-5	-
CASSQGQFSYNEQFF	TGCGCCAGCAGCCAAGGCCAGTTCTCCTACAATGAGCAGTTCTTC	-	TRBJ2-1	TRBV4-1	few
CASRIDRVGTEAFF	TGTGCCAGCAGAATCGACAGGGTGGGTACTGAAGCTTTCTTT	TRBD1	TRBJ1-1	TRBV6-5	-
CASSYQRGYEQYF	TGTGCCAGCAGTTACCAGCGGGGGTACGAGCAGTACTTC	TRBD2	TRBJ2-7	TRBV2	few
CASSLGQGDVYGYTF	TGTGCCAGCAGCTTAGGGCAGGGGGATGTCTATGGCTACACCTTC	TRBD1	TRBJ1-2	TRBV7-9	few
CASSSLGGETGELFF	TGTGCCAGCAGTTCCCTGGGGGGGGAAACCGGGGAGCTGTTTTTT	TRBD2	TRBJ2-2	TRBV27	-
CASRPAGGPGTDTQYF	TGTGCCAGCAGACCGGCGGGGGGGCCGGGCACAGATACGCAGTATTTT	TRBD2	TRBJ2-3	TRBV7-8	few
CASSLLDSSNQPQHF	TGTGCCAGCAGCTTGCTCGACTCTAGCAATCAGCCCCAGCATTTT	-	TRBJ1-5	TRBV7-8	-
CASSFGQGETEAFF	TGTGCCAGCAGCTTTGGACAGGGAGAAACTGAAGCTTTCTTT	TRBD1	TRBJ1-1	TRBV5-6	few
CASSRPGVNEKLFF	TGTGCCAGCAGCCGCCCAGGGGTTAATGAAAAACTGTTTTTT	-	TRBJ1-4	TRBV7-9	-
CASSPPGQPQELFF	TGTGCCAGCTCACCCCCGGGACAGCCTCAGGAACTGTTTTTT	TRBD1	TRBJ1-4	TRBV18	-
CASSYRNRSYF	TGTGCCAGCAGCTATCGTAACCGTAGTTACTTC	-	TRBJ2-7	TRBV28	few
CAISLDRVSNQPQHF	TGTGCCATCAGCCTGGACAGGGTGAGCAATCAGCCCCAGCATTTT	TRBD1	TRBJ1-5	TRBV10-3	-
CASSPGQGVQPQHF	TGTGCCAGCAGTCCAGGACAGGGGGTACAGCCCCAGCATTTT	TRBD1	TRBJ1-5	TRBV27	-
CASSLDPRDYSPLHF	TGTGCCAGCAGCTTGGATCCCCGGGACTATTCACCCCTCCACTTT	-	TRBJ1-6	TRBV5-4	-
CASSQGGGALSYEQYF	TGTGCCAGCAGCCAAGGAGGTGGGGCCCTCTCCTACGAGCAGTACTTC	-	TRBJ2-7	TRBV4-2	few
CASSSDRGLGNTQYF	TGTGCCAGCAGCTCGGACAGGGGGTTAGGAAATACGCAGTATTTT	TRBD1	TRBJ2-3	TRBV5-4	few
CASSATAANYGYTF	TGTGCCAGCAGTGCAACAGCTGCTAACTATGGCTACACCTTC	-	TRBJ1-2	TRBV2	few
CASSLTGASFSYEQYF	TGTGCCAGCAGTTTAACAGGGGCTTCCTTTTCCTACGAGCAGTACTTC	TRBD1	TRBJ2-7	TRBV6-5	-
CASSPPWQGASDEAFF	TGTGCCAGCTCACCCCCGTGGCAGGGGGCGTCGGATGAAGCTTTCTTT	TRBD1	TRBJ1-1	TRBV18	-
CASSFPGPLEEAKNIQYF	TGTGCCAGCAGCTTCCCCGGGCCTCTGGAGGAAGCCAAAAACATTCAGTACTTC	-	TRBJ2-4	TRBV7-9	few
CATSRDGLNYGYTF	TGTGCCACCAGCAGAGATGGGCTTAACTATGGCTACACCTTC	-	TRBJ1-2	TRBV15	-
CASSLLPPRPERDQPQHF	TGTGCCAGCAGTTTGTTACCACCTCGACCGGAGAGGGATCAGCCCCAGCATTTT	-	TRBJ1-5	TRBV28	-
CSVGGVSGGANVLTF	TGCAGCGTTGGGGGGGTTTCTGGTGGGGCCAACGTCCTGACTTTC	-	TRBJ2-6	TRBV29-1	few
CASSVDIQETQYF	TGTGCCAGCAGCGTGGACATTCAAGAGACCCAGTACTTC	-	TRBJ2-5	TRBV7-2	-
CASRQDTAYNEQFF	TGTGCCAGTAGACAGGACACGGCCTACAATGAGCAGTTCTTC	-	TRBJ2-1	TRBV19	-